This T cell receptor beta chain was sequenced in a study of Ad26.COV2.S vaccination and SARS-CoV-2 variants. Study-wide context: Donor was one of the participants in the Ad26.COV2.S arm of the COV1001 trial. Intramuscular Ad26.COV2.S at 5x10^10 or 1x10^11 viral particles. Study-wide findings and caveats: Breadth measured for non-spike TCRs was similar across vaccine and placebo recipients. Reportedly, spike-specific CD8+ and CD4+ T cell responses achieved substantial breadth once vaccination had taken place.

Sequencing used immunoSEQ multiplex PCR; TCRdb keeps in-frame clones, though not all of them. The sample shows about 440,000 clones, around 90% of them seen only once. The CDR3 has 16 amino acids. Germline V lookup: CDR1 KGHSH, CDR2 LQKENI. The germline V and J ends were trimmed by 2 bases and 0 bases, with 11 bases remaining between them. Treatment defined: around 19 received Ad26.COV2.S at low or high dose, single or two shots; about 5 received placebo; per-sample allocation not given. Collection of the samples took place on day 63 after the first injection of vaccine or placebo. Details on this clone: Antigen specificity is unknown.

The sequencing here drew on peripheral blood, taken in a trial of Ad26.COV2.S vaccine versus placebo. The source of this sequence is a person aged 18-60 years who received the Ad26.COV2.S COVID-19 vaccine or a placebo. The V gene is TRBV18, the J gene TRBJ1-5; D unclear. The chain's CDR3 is CASSPGQRYSNQPQHF. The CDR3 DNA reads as TGTGCCAGCTCACCAGGGCAGCGATATAGCAATCAGCCCCAGCATTTT.